Shown below are 17 T cell receptor beta chains from a single sample sequenced in a study of T cell changes during pregnancy in multiple sclerosis. The assay was immunoSEQ multiplex PCR, and TCRdb's table has in-frame clones only and misses some. The sample holds some 80,000 clones, roughly 96% seen once. The specimen was peripheral blood, collected in the second trimester of pregnancy. The receptors were gathered from a female donor with multiple sclerosis, enrolled in a pregnancy study.

The J gene is TRBJ1-4, the V gene TRBV18, with 8 bases that match TRBD1. This CDR3 has 17 amino acids. Germline V gene lookup returns CDR1 KGHSH and CDR2 LQKENI. V lost 3 bases and J lost 3; bases outside the gene matches: 9. CDR3 coding DNA: TGTGCCAGCTCACCTGGACTCAGGGGGCTTGCTAATGAAAAACTGTTTTTT. This translates into CASSPGLRGLANEKLFF.

The chain carries TRBV27 and TRBJ2-6, with 9 positions matching TRBD1. V shed 5 bases, J shed 1 base, and the junction held 6 bases outside the gene matches. This CDR3 spans 17 amino acids. Germline V CDR1 and CDR2: MNHEY, SMNVEV (reference sequence). The CDR3 loop is CASSGRDRVSGANVLTF. CDR3 nucleotide sequence: TGTGCCAGCAGTGGCCGGGACAGGGTTTCTGGGGCCAACGTCCTGACTTTC.

The rearrangement links TRBV25-1 to TRBJ2-1; D perhaps matches TRBD2 (8 bases). This CDR3 has 16 residues. V dropped 1 base and J dropped 8 bases, with 18 bases sitting between them. Germline lookup yields CDR1 MGHDK and CDR2 SYGVNS. The CDR3 sequence: CASSESSGGAGDEQFF. The CDR3 nucleotides read TGTGCCAGCAGTGAATCGTCAGGGGGAGCGGGGGATGAGCAGTTCTTC. Drawing the rest from reference TRBV25-1 and TRBJ2-1, the complete variable domain is EADIYQTPRYLVIGTGKKITLECSQTMGHDKMYWYQQDPGMELHLIHYSYGVNSTEKGDLSSESTVSRIRTEHFPLTLESARPSHTSQYLCASSESSGGAGDEQFFGPGTRLTVL.

This chain connects TRBV19 to TRBJ1-4, with TRBD1 identical over 8 bases. This CDR3 contains 14 residues. V trimming: 2 bases; J trimming: 7 bases; junction bases outside the gene matches: 3. CDR1 is LNHDA and CDR2 is SQIVND in the germline V gene (reference sequence). CDR3 amino acids: CASSIQGASEKLFF. DNA of the CDR3: TGTGCCAGTAGTATACAGGGGGCAAGTGAAAAACTGTTTTTT.

V gene TRBV5-4 combines with J gene TRBJ2-7, with D hard to call. The CDR3 contains 13 residues. V lost 4 bases, J lost 5 bases, and 13 bases lay in between. CDR1 SGHNT and CDR2 YYREEE come from the germline V gene (reference sequence). CDR3 amino acids: CASSVPQRDEQYF. The CDR3 DNA is TGTGCCAGCAGCGTACCCCAGCGTGACGAGCAGTACTTC.

The chain employs TRBV30 and TRBJ1-5; no firm D call. The CDR3 loop spans 14 amino acids. V was clipped by 3 bases and J by 4 bases, with 13 bases between them. Per the germline V gene, CDR1 is GTSNPN and CDR2 is SVGIG (reference sequence). The CDR3 here is CAWRPPSGNQPQHF. The CDR3 DNA is TGTGCCTGGAGACCCCCCAGCGGTAATCAGCCCCAGCATTTT.

The V call is TRBV27, the J call TRBJ1-6; the D gene is possibly TRBD1 (6 bases). Germline V lookup: CDR1 MNHEY, CDR2 SMNVEV (reference sequence). This CDR3 is 14 amino acids long. Trimming removed 6 bases at V and 8 bases at J, with 14 bases between. The CDR3 DNA is TGTGCCAGCAGCTATGGGGGCTCGGATTCACCCCTCCACTTT. Its translation is CASSYGGSDSPLHF.

The genes are TRBV19 and TRBJ2-7; D perhaps matches TRBD2 (6 bases). Looked up from germline, CDR1 is LNHDA and CDR2 is SQIVND (reference sequence). This CDR3 spans 15 amino acids. V lost 3 bases and J 2 bases, leaving 14 bases between the germline ends. The CDR3 reads CASSIGGTGTYEQYF. CDR3 nucleotides: TGTGCCAGTAGTATCGGAGGGACGGGGACCTACGAGCAGTACTTC.

Within the sample, this clone is medium-sized (0.01 to 0.1%). This rearrangement joins TRBV30 to TRBJ1-1; 7 nucleotides align to TRBD1. Germline CDR1 is GTSNPN and CDR2 is SVGIG (reference sequence). J gave up 5 bases and V 3 bases, and 6 bases lay outside the gene matches. The CDR3 covers 13 residues. The CDR3 sequence is CAWREGAGTEAFF. The CDR3 DNA reads as TGTGCCTGGAGGGAGGGGGCCGGGACTGAAGCTTTCTTT.

The chain is built from TRBV11-2 and TRBJ2-3, with D uncertain. Germline values: CDR1 SGHAT, CDR2 FQNNGV. The CDR3 loop spans 13 amino acids. Trimming took 3 bases from V and 2 from J, leaving 6 bases between them. The CDR3 DNA reads TGTGCCAGCAGCTTTCCGGTCACAGATACGCAGTATTTT. It encodes CASSFPVTDTQYF.

The chain combines TRBV5-4 with TRBJ2-5, with D possibly TRBD1 on 5 matching bases. CDR3 length: 15 residues. Trimming shortened V by 0 bases and J by 1 base, and 10 bases separated the two germline ends. In germline, CDR1 is SGHNT, CDR2 YYREEE (reference sequence). CDR3 loop: CASSLGQRAQETQYF. The CDR3, as DNA: TGTGCCAGCAGCTTGGGACAGCGCGCCCAAGAGACCCAGTACTTC.

V is TRBV6-6 and J is TRBJ1-1; 10 bases fit TRBD1. The germline CDR1 and CDR2 sequences are MNHNY and SVGAGI (reference sequence). The CDR3 spans 16 residues. V was clipped by 4 bases and J by 6 bases; unmatched bases: 11. The CDR3 spells CASSSIGGDRGSEAFF. The DNA for the CDR3 is TGTGCCAGCAGTTCAATCGGGGGGGACAGGGGCTCTGAAGCTTTCTTT.

The V and J genes are TRBV18 and TRBJ2-3; D remains unclear. Looked up from germline, CDR1 is KGHSH and CDR2 is LQKENI. This CDR3 comprises 13 residues. Deletions cut 2 bases from V and 6 bases from J, with 9 bases between. CDR3 protein: CASSPSRMDTQYF. The CDR3 region has the DNA TGTGCCAGCTCACCAAGCCGCATGGATACGCAGTATTTT.

This chain links TRBV10-3 with TRBJ1-1, with a tentative D call TRBD1 (5 bases). Per the germline V gene, CDR1 is ENHRY and CDR2 is SYGVKD. Trimming cost V 6 bases and J 0 bases, with 11 bases left between them. The CDR3 length is 14 residues. CDR3 residues: CAISGGLMNTEAFF. Written as DNA, the CDR3 is TGTGCCATCAGCGGGGGTCTGATGAACACTGAAGCTTTCTTT.

This chain joins TRBV5-1 and TRBJ1-2, with TRBD1 matching over 10 bases. The CDR3 sequence is 15 residues long. CDR1 is SGHRS, CDR2 YFSETQ, per germline. V gave up 3 bases and J gave up 8 bases; unmatched junction bases: 10. The CDR3 spells CASSSSGTGVGGYTF. The CDR3 DNA reads as TGCGCCAGCAGCTCGTCCGGGACAGGGGTAGGAGGCTACACCTTC.

This rearrangement joins TRBV29-1 to TRBJ2-2; weak D call: TRBD1 (6 bases). The CDR3 is 14 residues long. V dropped 6 bases and J dropped 1 base, with 12 bases sitting between them. Germline lookup yields CDR1 SQVTM and CDR2 ANQGSEA. The CDR3 DNA reads TGCAGCGTGGCCGGCAGGGGGAACACCGGGGAGCTGTTTTTT. It translates to CSVAGRGNTGELFF.

The J gene is TRBJ2-7, the V gene TRBV2; 9 positions agree with TRBD1. V lost 4 bases to trimming and J lost 5 bases; unmatched junction nucleotides: 9. CDR3 length: 15 amino acids. Per germline, CDR1 SNHLY and CDR2 FYNNEI. This CDR3 reads CASSVQGQGFDEQYF. For the CDR3, the DNA is TGTGCCAGCAGTGTTCAGGGACAGGGTTTCGACGAGCAGTACTTC.